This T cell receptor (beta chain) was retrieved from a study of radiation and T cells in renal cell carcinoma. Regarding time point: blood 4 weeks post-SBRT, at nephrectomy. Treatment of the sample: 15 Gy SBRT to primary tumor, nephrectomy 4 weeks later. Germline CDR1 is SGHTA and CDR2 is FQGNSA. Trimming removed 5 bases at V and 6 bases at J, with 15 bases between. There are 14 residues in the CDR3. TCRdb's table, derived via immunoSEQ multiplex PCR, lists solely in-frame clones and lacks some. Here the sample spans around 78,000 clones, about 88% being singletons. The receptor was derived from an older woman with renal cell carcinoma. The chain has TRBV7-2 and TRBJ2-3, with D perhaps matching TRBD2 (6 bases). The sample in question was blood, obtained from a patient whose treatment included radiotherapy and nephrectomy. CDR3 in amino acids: CASSRGGKGDTQYF. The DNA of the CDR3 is TGTGCCAGCAGCCGTGGGGGGAAGGGGGATACGCAGTATTTT.